The sequence of this T cell receptor (beta chain) was determined in a study of blood T cells in healthy people across ages. Germline trimming cut 1 base from V and 11 bases from J; bases unmatched to any gene: 15. From germline, CDR1 is DFQATT and CDR2 SNEGSKA (reference sequence). CDR3 length: 15 amino acids. In the case of this clonotype: The target antigen is unknown.

Donors were healthy Caucasian individuals from Russia aged about 6 to 95. A sample-barcoded 5' primer and a J-beta primer mix were used in a second PCR of about 6 to 11 cycles. TCRdb reanalysed the 5' RACE reads using MiXCR and keeps one entry per CDR3 protein. The sample includes about 1.5 million distinct CDR3 sequences, about 42% of them seen just once. Overall study findings and caveats: Nothing was known about donor CMV status, and this possibly confounded expanded clonotype changes.

The receptor's source is a young woman in good health. The chain has TRBV20-1 and TRBJ2-5; 8 bases line up with TRBD1. The sequenced material came from blood. CDR3 sequence reads: CSARGQDRDRNEQYF. CDR3 nucleotides: TGCAGTGCTAGAGGGCAGGACAGGGATCGCAATGAGCAGTACTTC.